Presented here are 30 T cell receptor beta chains from one specimen sequenced in a study of T cells in narcolepsy. The table came from immunoSEQ multiplex PCR; TCRdb's copy has only in-frame clones and leaves some out. Among 30,000 to 40,000 clones listed, more than 75% were seen once. The specimen was memory (CD45RA-) CD4+ T cells from blood. The source of these receptors is a human donor in good health.

The chain couples TRBV20-1 to TRBJ2-7; weak D call: TRBD1 (5 bases). Per germline, CDR1 DFQATT and CDR2 SNEGSKA (reference sequence). CDR3 size: 11 residues. V was trimmed by 2 bases and J by 6 bases, leaving 8 bases between them. For the CDR3, the DNA is TGCAGTGCTAGACAGGGTGGCGAGCAGTACTTC. It is translated as CSARQGGEQYF.

This sequence joins TRBV7-6 and TRBJ1-1; TRBD1 matches 8 bases. Unmatched junction bases numbered 5, after V lost 5 bases and J lost 0 bases. Germline V lookup: CDR1 SGHVS, CDR2 FNYEAQ. The CDR3 sequence is 15 residues long. CDR3 region: CASSQATGVNTEAFF. CDR3 in DNA: TGTGCCAGCAGCCAAGCGACAGGGGTGAACACTGAAGCTTTCTTT. The full variable domain, completed using reference TRBV7-6 and TRBJ1-1, is GAGVSQSPRYKVTKRGQDVALRCDPISGHVSLYWYRQALGQGPEFLTYFNYEAQQDKSGLPNDRFSAERPEGSISTLTIQRTEQRDSAMYRCASSQATGVNTEAFFGQGTRLTVV.

V is TRBV6-1 and J is TRBJ2-3, with D unresolved. The CDR3 is made up of 13 amino acids. Per germline, CDR1 MNHNS and CDR2 SASEGT. V was pared by 0 bases and J by 7 bases, with 8 bases between. CDR3: CASSEAEINTQYF. The CDR3 DNA reads TGTGCCAGCAGTGAAGCGGAGATTAATACGCAGTATTTT.

The chain uses TRBV19 and TRBJ1-2; 9 bases line up with TRBD1. V lost 7 bases, J lost 1 base, and 4 bases stayed unmatched. Per germline, CDR1 LNHDA and CDR2 SQIVND (reference sequence). CDR3 length: 14 residues. CDR3 loop: CASTRDRDNYGYTF. The CDR3 nucleotides are TGTGCCAGTACCAGGGACAGGGATAACTATGGCTACACCTTC.

The chain links TRBV5-6 to TRBJ2-1; 13 bases line up with TRBD2. From germline, CDR1 is SGHDT and CDR2 YYEEEE. V lost 0 bases, J lost 8 bases, and 2 bases stayed unmatched. The CDR3 sequence is 15 residues long. The CDR3: CASSLGTSGSYEQFF. The DNA of the CDR3 is TGTGCCAGCAGCTTGGGGACTAGCGGGAGTTATGAGCAGTTCTTC.

V gene TRBV6-4 combines with J gene TRBJ2-1; 9 nucleotides match TRBD2. This CDR3 is 14 amino acids long. V lost 5 bases to trimming and J lost 8 bases; unmatched junction nucleotides: 7. In germline, CDR1 is MRHNA, CDR2 SNTAGT. CDR3 in amino acids: CASSWNSGSYEQFF. The CDR3 DNA follows: TGTGCCAGCAGTTGGAATAGCGGGAGCTATGAGCAGTTCTTC.

This sequence joins TRBV5-6 and TRBJ2-7; D remains unclear. V lost 6 bases, J lost 1 base, and 14 bases lay in between. The CDR3 is made up of 14 amino acids. Germline V CDR1 and CDR2: SGHDT, YYEEEE. The CDR3 DNA reads TGTGCCAGCACTAGAGGTTTAGGTTCCTACGAGCAGTACTTC. Protein sequence: CASTRGLGSYEQYF.

The rearrangement joins TRBV7-6 to TRBJ2-1; no reliable D call. The CDR3 consists of 13 residues. Germline-derived CDR1 and CDR2 are SGHVS and FNYEAQ. Trimming removed 5 bases from V and 7 bases from J, with 12 bases in between. The CDR3 DNA reads TGTGCCAGCAGCCCCGGCCTCACGAATGAGCAGTTCTTC. It yields the protein CASSPGLTNEQFF.

As concerns this clone: The junction departs from the called germline gene at one end, perhaps through a read error. This chain uses TRBV7-3 with TRBJ1-1, with D hard to call. There are 13 residues in the CDR3. Germline CDR1 and CDR2: SGHTA and FQGTGA. This chain's CDR3 is CASSIQPNTEALF. CDR3 coding DNA: TGTGCCAGCAGTATACAGCCGAACACTGAAGCTCTCTTT.

The rearrangement uses TRBV7-9 and TRBJ2-5; TRBD2 matches at 7 bases. This CDR3 is 16 amino acids long. With V trimmed by 5 bases and J by 1 base, 10 bases remained unmatched. CDR1 and CDR2 (germline): SEHNR, FQNEAQ (reference sequence). The CDR3 loop reads CASSDTGRGSQETQYF. In DNA form, the CDR3 reads TGTGCCAGCAGCGACACCGGGCGGGGGAGCCAAGAGACCCAGTACTTC.

V is TRBV7-4 and J is TRBJ2-7, with 7 nucleotides matching TRBD1. The CDR3 is 14 amino acids. Looked up from germline, CDR1 is SGHVT and CDR2 is SQSDAQ. The junction had 7 bases not matched to a gene; V was cut back by 5 bases and J by 3 bases. For the CDR3, the DNA is TGTGCCAGCAGCAGCACCAGGGACAGCTACGAGCAGTACTTC. This sequence encodes CASSSTRDSYEQYF.

V usage is TRBV7-2 and J usage is TRBJ2-1; TRBD2 aligns across 16 bases. V was clipped by 2 bases and J by 10 bases; unmatched bases: 5. CDR1 is SGHTA, CDR2 FQGNSA, per germline. The CDR3 consists of 16 residues. The CDR3 coding sequence is TGTGCCAGCAGCTTAATCGGGACTAGCGGGAGGGGCGAGCAGTTCTTC. Its translation is CASSLIGTSGRGEQFF.

This clone was detected once. The chain combines TRBV6-5 with TRBJ1-2; D is uncertain. This CDR3 has 15 residues. V was trimmed by 8 bases and J by 6 bases, leaving 22 bases between them. Germline V gene sequence: CDR1 MNHEY, CDR2 SVGAGI. The CDR3 sequence is CASVTRVGGTHGYTF. The CDR3 DNA follows: TGTGCCAGCGTGACTCGGGTGGGAGGCACGCATGGCTACACCTTC.

J is TRBJ1-2 and V is TRBV5-6; D unresolved. There are 14 residues in the CDR3. V was clipped by 0 bases and J by 8 bases, with 14 bases between them. Germline CDR1 SGHDT, CDR2 YYEEEE. DNA of the CDR3: TGTGCCAGCAGCTTGGAGGGCCCCCTAGGGGGCTACACCTTC. This gives the protein CASSLEGPLGGYTF.

The chain has TRBV6-1 and TRBJ2-1, with no clear D. The CDR3 length is 15 residues. With 6 bases removed from V and 3 bases from J, the gap between germline ends came to 15 bases. CDR1 and CDR2 from the germline V gene are MNHNS and SASEGT. The CDR3 nucleotides read TGTGCCAGCAGCCTTCGTGGCGGAGTCTACAATGAGCAGTTCTTC. Translated, it gives CASSLRGGVYNEQFF.

The chain links TRBV29-1 to TRBJ1-2; D gene ambiguous. Germline V lookup: CDR1 SQVTM, CDR2 ANQGSEA. Trimming left V 0 bases short and J 5 bases short, with 13 bases between. The CDR3 is 14 amino acids. In DNA, the CDR3 is TGCAGCGTTGAAGATGAGAGGGAACTATATGGCTACACCTTC. It specifies CSVEDERELYGYTF.

This clone was recorded only once. The chain is built from TRBV6-5 and TRBJ2-5; no clear D gene. From germline, CDR1 is MNHEY and CDR2 SVGAGI. The CDR3 runs to 14 residues. Trimming took 5 bases from V and 4 from J, leaving 14 bases between them. As DNA, the CDR3 is TGTGCCAGCAGTCCCTCTTTATCCGCAGAGACCCAGTACTTC. Its protein is CASSPSLSAETQYF.

This sequence joins TRBV2 and TRBJ2-3; D unclear. CDR3 length equals 13 residues. Looked up from germline, CDR1 is SNHLY and CDR2 is FYNNEI. Trimming cost V 8 bases and J 0 bases, with 9 bases left between them. Written as DNA, the CDR3 is TGTGCCAGCGGCACGCTTAGCACAGATACGCAGTATTTT. This encodes CASGTLSTDTQYF.

The rearrangement uses TRBV12-2 and TRBJ1-2. TRBV12-2 is a pseudogene segment. The CDR3 extends over 17 amino acids. The CDR3 sequence: CASRYERAPRKTYGYTF. CDR3 sequence (DNA): TGTGCAAGTCGCTATGAACGGGCTCCACGAAAGACCTATGGCTACACCTTC.

This rearrangement joins TRBV10-3 to TRBJ2-5; D gene uncertain. V shed 11 bases and J shed 5 bases, with 12 bases lying between them. From germline, CDR1 is ENHRY and CDR2 SYGVKD. The CDR3 has 11 amino acids. The CDR3, as DNA: TGTGCCGTCTCCGACTTGGAGACCCAGTACTTC. Translated: CAVSDLETQYF.

The chain employs TRBV5-4 and TRBJ2-7, with D hard to call. This CDR3 comprises 11 residues. Trimming shortened V by 2 bases and J by 3 bases, and 3 bases separated the two germline ends. CDR1 SGHNT and CDR2 YYREEE come from the germline V gene (reference sequence). Here the CDR3 DNA reads TGTGCCAGCAGCTTAAACTACGAGCAGTACTTC. It codes for CASSLNYEQYF.

The chain has TRBV5-6 and TRBJ2-7, with 8 bases matching TRBD2. The J segment lost 3 bases and the V segment lost 0 bases, leaving 5 bases of the junction unmatched. CDR3 length: 15 amino acids. Germline CDR1 is SGHDT and CDR2 is YYEEEE. The CDR3 bases are TGTGCCAGCAGCTTGGTTAGCGGGACGTTCTACGAGCAGTACTTC. Encoded protein: CASSLVSGTFYEQYF.

The J gene is TRBJ2-1, the V gene TRBV19; 13 positions match TRBD2. V shed 5 bases and J 9 bases; nucleotides not matched to a gene: 1. The germline V gene encodes CDR1 LNHDA and CDR2 SQIVND (reference sequence). This CDR3 is 13 amino acids long. CDR3 in amino acids: CASSGLAGVEQFF. The CDR3 coding sequence is TGTGCCAGTAGTGGACTAGCGGGAGTTGAGCAGTTCTTC.

This chain joins TRBV11-2 and TRBJ2-7; D is undetermined. The CDR3 runs to 14 residues. The germline CDR1 and CDR2 sequences are SGHAT and FQNNGV. V was cut by 1 base and J by 5 bases, with 12 bases left in between. DNA of the CDR3: TGTGCCAGCAGCTTAGCGGGCTTGAGCGACGAGCAGTACTTC. This translates into CASSLAGLSDEQYF.

This clone was detected only once. The genes are TRBV23-1 and TRBJ1-1, with D hard to call. TRBV23-1 is an open reading frame whose function is uncertain. Trimming stripped 4 bases from V and 5 bases from J, with 8 bases between. The CDR3 extends over 12 amino acids. The CDR3 protein is CASSLLGTEAFF. In DNA form, the CDR3 reads TGCGCCAGCAGTCTTTTAGGGACTGAAGCTTTCTTT.

J is TRBJ1-5 and V is TRBV28; D unclear. CDR1 and CDR2 from the germline V gene are MDHEN and SYDVKM. V dropped 7 bases and J dropped 5 bases, with 12 bases sitting between them. The CDR3 consists of 13 residues. The CDR3 loop is CASTGRVDQPQHF. Here the CDR3 DNA reads TGTGCCAGCACCGGAAGGGTGGATCAGCCCCAGCATTTT.

The J gene is TRBJ1-2, the V gene TRBV30, with unresolved D. The CDR3 sequence is 11 residues long. In germline, CDR1 is GTSNPN, CDR2 SVGIG (reference sequence). The V gene lost 3 bases and the J gene lost 12 bases, with 14 bases spanning the gap. The CDR3 reads CAWSSPLDDTF. CDR3 sequence (DNA): TGTGCCTGGAGCAGTCCCCTAGACGACACCTTC. The whole variable domain, remainder taken from reference TRBV30 and TRBJ1-2, is SQTIHQWPATLVQPVGSPLSLECTVEGTSNPNLYWYRQAAGRGLQLLFYSVGIGQISSEVPQNLSASRPQDRQFILSSKKLLLSDSGFYLCAWSSPLDDTFGSGTRLTVV.

The table lists this clone with a few counts. This chain uses TRBV18 with TRBJ1-5, with 8 bases lining up with TRBD1. Germline V CDR1 and CDR2: KGHSH, LQKENI. Trimming cost V 3 bases and J 10 bases; bases outside gene matches: 11. This CDR3 has 15 residues. The CDR3 region has the DNA TGTGCCAGCTCACCCTCGGTGGGACAGGTCTCCCCCCAGCATTTT. It translates to CASSPSVGQVSPQHF.

The rearrangement links TRBV6-1 to TRBJ2-7; unclear D gene. The V gene lost 5 bases and the J gene lost 0 bases, with 8 bases spanning the gap. Germline loops: CDR1 MNHNS, CDR2 SASEGT. The CDR3 runs to 13 residues. CDR3 in amino acids: CASSSRSSYEQYF. In nucleotides, the CDR3 is TGTGCCAGCAGTTCTAGGAGCTCCTACGAGCAGTACTTC.

The chain has TRBV14 and TRBJ2-7, with a possible D match to TRBD1 (5 bases). V was shortened by 4 bases and J by 0 bases, with 19 bases between the two germline ends. Germline loops: CDR1 SGHDN, CDR2 FVKESK. This CDR3 is 17 amino acids long. CDR3 protein: CASSPQKPGMSSYEQYF. CDR3 in DNA: TGTGCCAGCAGCCCCCAAAAGCCAGGGATGAGCTCCTACGAGCAGTACTTC. Based on the CDR3 plus reference TRBV14 and TRBJ2-7, the full variable domain is EAGVTQFPSHSVIEKGQTVTLRCDPISGHDNLYWYRRVMGKEIKFLLHFVKESKQDESGMPNNRFLAERTGGTYSTLKVQPAELEDSGVYFCASSPQKPGMSSYEQYFGPGTRLTVT.